Listed below are T cell receptor beta chains from one sample, sequenced in a study of memory CD8 T cells in hepatitis C reinfection. Generated by immunoSEQ multiplex PCR, the TCRdb table keeps only in-frame clones and is missing some. The table lists approximately 51,000 clones, just under 90% of them singletons. Sequenced material: naive CD8+ T cells sorted from blood. Source of these receptors: a young man with hepatitis C virus infection. The CDR3 runs from the conserved cysteine through the conserved F or W. The order of the fields is J gene, clone size, D gene, V gene, CDR3 DNA, CDR3 protein. D genes are given only for firm matches. Clone size appears in some rows only: once, few, many, or a class for an expanded clone.

>TRBJ2-3|.|TRBD1|TRBV5-1
TGCGCCAGCAGCTACGACAGGGAAACAGATACGCAGTATTTT
CASSYDRETDTQYF
>TRBJ1-2|.|TRBD1|TRBV7-9
TGTGCCAGCAGCCCCGGACAGGGGGACTATGGCTACACCTTC
CASSPGQGDYGYTF
>TRBJ2-7|.|TRBD2|TRBV7-3
TGTGCCAGCAGCTCTGGACTAGCGCCAGCCTACGAGCAGTACTTC
CASSSGLAPAYEQYF
>TRBJ2-1|.|TRBD2|TRBV5-1
TGCGCCAGCAGCCCCGGGACTAGCGGGAGTGGGAATGAGCAGTTCTTC
CASSPGTSGSGNEQFF
>TRBJ2-5|.|.|TRBV11-2
TGTGCCAGCAGGTTCTCAGGGTTCCAAGAGACCCAGTACTTC
CASRFSGFQETQYF
>TRBJ2-3|.|TRBD2|TRBV4-1
TGCGCCAGCAGCCAAGGGCTAGCGGGGTCGACAGATACGCAGTATTTT
CASSQGLAGSTDTQYF
>TRBJ2-7|few|.|TRBV6-1
TGTGCCAGCGACGACAGGAGCGCCTACGAGCAGTACTTC
CASDDRSAYEQYF
>TRBJ2-1|.|TRBD1|TRBV9
TGTGCCAGCAGCGTAGGAGGGACAGGGGGCATGAATGAGCAGTTCTTC
CASSVGGTGGMNEQFF
>TRBJ2-3|once|TRBD1|TRBV7-9
TGTGCCAGCAGCTCCCTACTCCGGACAGGGGCCCTGGGCACAGATACGCAGTATTTT
CASSSLLRTGALGTDTQYF
>TRBJ2-5|.|.|TRBV7-9
TGTGCCAGCAGCCTCGGGGGTCGAGAGACCCAGTACTTC
CASSLGGRETQYF
>TRBJ2-7|medium-sized|.|TRBV2
TGTGCCAGCAGTGAAGCCCGGAGCTACGAGCAGTACTTC
CASSEARSYEQYF
>TRBJ1-1|.|TRBD1|TRBV5-4
TGTGCCAGCAGCTTGGACAGGGGTTACACTGAAGCTTTCTTT
CASSLDRGYTEAFF
>TRBJ2-7|.|TRBD2|TRBV28
TGTGCCAGCAGTACCCCCGGGACTAGCAGCACCTACGAGCAGTACTTC
CASSTPGTSSTYEQYF
>TRBJ2-5|.|.|TRBV9
TGTGCCAGCAGCGATCGTTTCGGTCTAACCCAGTACTTC
CASSDRFGLTQYF
>TRBJ1-5|few|.|TRBV4-1
TGCGCCAGCAGCCAAGGGCAGGGGATAGGGCCCCAGCATTTT
CASSQGQGIGPQHF
>TRBJ1-2|.|TRBD1|TRBV4-3
TGCGCCAGCAGCCCGGGACAGAGAAACTATGGCTACACCTTC
CASSPGQRNYGYTF
>TRBJ2-7|.|TRBD2|TRBV10-3
TGTGCCATCAGTAGCTCCTGGGGGTTGGCTAGCGGGACCCTGTCGGGAGAGCAGTACTTC
CAISSSWGLASGTLSGEQYF
>TRBJ2-7|.|TRBD2|TRBV15
TGTGCCACCAGCAGAGAACCGGGACTAGCGGGAGTTGAGCAGTACTTC
CATSREPGLAGVEQYF
>TRBJ2-5|.|TRBD1|TRBV27
TGTGCCAGCAGTCCACAGACAGGGGAGACCCAGTACTTC
CASSPQTGETQYF
>TRBJ2-2|.|TRBD1|TRBV9
TGTGCCAGCACTAATCAGGGGGCCGGGGAGCTGTTTTTT
CASTNQGAGELFF
>TRBJ1-4|.|TRBD1|TRBV5-6
TGTGCCAGCAGCTACATACAGGGGGCTGATGAAAAACTGTTTTTT
CASSYIQGADEKLFF
>TRBJ2-7|once|.|TRBV4-1
TGCGCCAGCAGCCAAGATGCGTCCGTAAGCTCCTACGAGCAGTACTTC
CASSQDASVSSYEQYF
>TRBJ2-3|.|.|TRBV4-1
TGCGCCAGCAGCCAAGTTCGGTTCTCTAGCACAGATACGCAGTATTTT
CASSQVRFSSTDTQYF
>TRBJ2-1|.|TRBD2|TRBV27
TGTGCCAGCAGTTTACGGGGGGTGAACAATGAGCAGTTCTTC
CASSLRGVNNEQFF
>TRBJ1-3|.|.|TRBV29-1
TGCAGCGCCAGGGACTCTGGAAACACCATATATTTT
CSARDSGNTIYF
>TRBJ1-5|.|.|TRBV7-2
TGTGCCAGCAGCTTAATGTCAGAAAATCAGCCCCAGCATTTT
CASSLMSENQPQHF
>TRBJ2-1|once|.|TRBV5-4
TGTGCCAGCAGCTTGGGCACAGGTCGCTACAATGAGCAGTTCTTC
CASSLGTGRYNEQFF
>TRBJ2-3|.|TRBD1|TRBV10-2
TGCGCCAGCAGTGGGACAGGGGATAGCACAGATACGCAGTATTTT
CASSGTGDSTDTQYF
>TRBJ2-3|once|.|TRBV7-9
TGTCGGAGGGGGCATCAGAAAACAGATACGCAGTATTTT
CRRGHQKTDTQYF
>TRBJ2-1|.|.|TRBV4-3
TGCGCCAGCAGCCAAAGTTCTGGCAACTCCTACAATGAGCAGTTCTTC
CASSQSSGNSYNEQFF
>TRBJ2-5|.|TRBD2|TRBV11-2
TGTGCCAGCAGCTTAGATTCGGGACTAGCGGGGGCGTACCAAGAGACCCAGTACTTC
CASSLDSGLAGAYQETQYF
>TRBJ2-7|few|.|TRBV5-4
TGTGCCAGCAGCTTAGCCAGGGGAGCCTACGAGCAGTACTTC
CASSLARGAYEQYF
>TRBJ2-1|once|TRBD1|TRBV19
TGTGCCAGTAGTATTCAGGGGGCTTATGTTGGTGAGCAGTTCTTC
CASSIQGAYVGEQFF
>TRBJ2-1|.|TRBD1|TRBV19
TGTGCCAGTAGTGCCGCCCGGGACAGATACAATGAGCAGTTCTTC
CASSAARDRYNEQFF
>TRBJ2-7|once|.|TRBV5-4
TGTGCCAGCAGCTCAGACTACGAGCAGTACTTC
CASSSDYEQYF
>TRBJ2-7|.|TRBD2|TRBV19
TGTGCCAGCGGACTAGCGGGAGCCTACGAGCAGTACTTC
CASGLAGAYEQYF
>TRBJ2-3|.|TRBD2|TRBV19
TGTGCCAGTAGTATAGCTTCTAGCGGGGCCCTGGATACGCAGTATTTT
CASSIASSGALDTQYF
>TRBJ2-1|once|TRBD2|TRBV11-2
TGTGCCAGCAGCTTAGGTAGCGGGGGGAATGAGCAGTTCTTC
CASSLGSGGNEQFF
>TRBJ2-1|.|.|TRBV11-2
TGTGCCAGCAGACCTAGCGAGCTCTACAATGAGCAGTTCTTC
CASRPSELYNEQFF
>TRBJ1-6|.|.|TRBV4-3
TGCGCCAGCAGCCAAGAAGAGGGTGCCCCCCTCCACTTT
CASSQEEGAPLHF
>TRBJ1-1|once|.|TRBV6-6
TGTGCCAGCACCTACAGTAGGAAGGGAGGCACTGAAGCTTTCTTT
CASTYSRKGGTEAFF
>TRBJ2-3|.|TRBD2|TRBV7-6
TGTGCCAGCAGCTTAGGGGGGAGGGCAGAAACAGACACGCAGTATTTT
CASSLGGRAETDTQYF
>TRBJ1-1|.|.|TRBV6-6
TGTGCCAGCAGAGGGGGTTCTGAAGCTTTCTTT
CASRGGSEAFF
>TRBJ2-5|.|.|TRBV2
TGTGCCAGCAGTGATGGACAAGAGCAGTACTTC
CASSDGQEQYF
>TRBJ2-1|.|TRBD2|TRBV4-1
TGCGCCAGCAGCCAAGAGGGACTAGCGGGGCAGAATGAGCAGTTCTTC
CASSQEGLAGQNEQFF
>TRBJ1-1|.|.|TRBV15
TGTGCCACCAGCAGTCGCCTAGGGGGAACTGAAGCTTTCTTT
CATSSRLGGTEAFF